In this sample, the clone carrying this TCR beta chain turned up once. Its target is unknown. This table comes from immunoSEQ multiplex PCR, and its TCRdb copy is limited to in-frame clones, with some not included. The data hold 2.3 million or so clones, with 85% to 95% observed a single time. Nashville, Tennessee was home to all donors, who were Caucasian adults. Germline V gives CDR1 SSHAT, CDR2 FNYEAQ (reference sequence). The CDR3 length is 13 residues. The V gene lost 5 bases and the J gene lost 4 bases, with 8 bases spanning the gap. This sample stems from a study of shared clonotypes between healthy human individuals. Study-wide background: Each donor had three CD4 naive, three CD4 memory, two CD8 naive and one CD8 memory plate.

Study outcomes and limitations: As a rule, naive subsets had a larger estimated richness than memory subsets.

The clonotype was recovered from a man between 18 and 35 years old in good health. Some clones in this sample may be carry-over from other donors' samples. Sample: naive CD4+ T cells from PBMCs. Subset specified: CD45RA+ positively selected. The chain carries TRBV7-7 and TRBJ2-2; unclear D gene. Written as DNA, the CDR3 is TGTGCCAGCAGCGCTACAACCACCGGGGAGCTGTTTTTT. Its protein product is CASSATTTGELFF. The complete variable domain, with remaining parts taken from reference TRBV7-7 and TRBJ2-2, reads GAGVSQSPRYKVTKRGQDVTLRCDPISSHATLYWYQQALGQGPEFLTYFNYEAQPDKSGLPSDRFSAERPEGSISTLTIQRTEQRDSAMYRCASSATTTGELFFGEGSRLTVL.